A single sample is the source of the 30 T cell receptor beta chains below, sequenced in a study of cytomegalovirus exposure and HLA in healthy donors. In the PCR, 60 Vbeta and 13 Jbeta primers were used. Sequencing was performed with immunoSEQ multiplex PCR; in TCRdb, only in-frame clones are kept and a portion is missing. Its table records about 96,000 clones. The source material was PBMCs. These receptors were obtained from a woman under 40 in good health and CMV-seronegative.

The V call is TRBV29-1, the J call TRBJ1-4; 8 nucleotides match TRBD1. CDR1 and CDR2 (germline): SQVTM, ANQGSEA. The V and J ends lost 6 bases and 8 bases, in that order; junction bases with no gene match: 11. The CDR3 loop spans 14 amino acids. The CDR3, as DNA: TGCAGCGTCGAGGGAGGACAGGGAAGAGAAAAACTGTTTTTT. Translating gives CSVEGGQGREKLFF.

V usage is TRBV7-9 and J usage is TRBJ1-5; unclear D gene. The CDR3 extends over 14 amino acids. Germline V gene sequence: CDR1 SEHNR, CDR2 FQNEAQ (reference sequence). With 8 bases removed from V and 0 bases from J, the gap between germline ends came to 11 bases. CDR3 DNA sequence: TGTGCCAGCGCCCGGGGTGATAGCAATCAGCCCCAGCATTTT. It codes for CASARGDSNQPQHF.

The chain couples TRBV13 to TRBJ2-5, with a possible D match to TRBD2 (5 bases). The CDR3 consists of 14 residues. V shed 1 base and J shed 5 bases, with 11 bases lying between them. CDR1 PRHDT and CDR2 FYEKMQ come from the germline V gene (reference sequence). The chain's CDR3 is CASSLDFSEETQYF. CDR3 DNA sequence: TGTGCCAGCAGCTTAGATTTTAGCGAGGAGACCCAGTACTTC.

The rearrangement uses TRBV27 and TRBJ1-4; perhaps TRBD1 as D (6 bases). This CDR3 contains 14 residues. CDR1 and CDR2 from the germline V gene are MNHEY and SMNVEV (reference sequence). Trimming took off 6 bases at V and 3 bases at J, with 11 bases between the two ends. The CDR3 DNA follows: TGTGCCAGCAGCCCGGACAGATCTAATGAAAAACTGTTTTTT. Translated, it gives CASSPDRSNEKLFF.

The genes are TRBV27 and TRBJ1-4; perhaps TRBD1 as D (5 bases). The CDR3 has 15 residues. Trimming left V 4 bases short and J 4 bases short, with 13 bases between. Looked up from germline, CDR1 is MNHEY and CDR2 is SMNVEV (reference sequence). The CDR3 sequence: CASSSQTALNEKLFF. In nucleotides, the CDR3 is TGTGCCAGCAGTTCTCAGACAGCTCTTAATGAAAAACTGTTTTTT.

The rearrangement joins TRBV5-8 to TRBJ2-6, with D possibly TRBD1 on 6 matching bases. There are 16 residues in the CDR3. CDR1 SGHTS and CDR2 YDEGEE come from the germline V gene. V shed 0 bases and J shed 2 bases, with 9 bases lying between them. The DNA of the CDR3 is TGTGCCAGCAGCTTGGCCCGGACAGCTGGGGCCAACGTCCTGACTTTC. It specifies CASSLARTAGANVLTF. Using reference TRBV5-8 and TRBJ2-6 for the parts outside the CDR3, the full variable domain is EAGVTQSPTHLIKTRGQQATLRCSPISGHTSVYWYQQALGLGLQFLLWYDEGEERNRGNFPPRFSGRQFPNYSSELNVNALELEDSALYLCASSLARTAGANVLTFGAGSRLTVL.

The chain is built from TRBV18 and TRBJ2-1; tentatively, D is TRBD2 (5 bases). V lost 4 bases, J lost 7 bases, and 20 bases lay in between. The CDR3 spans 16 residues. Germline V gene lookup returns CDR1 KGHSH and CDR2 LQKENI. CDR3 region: CASSRSGAAVTNEQFF. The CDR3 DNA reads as TGTGCCAGCTCACGAAGCGGCGCGGCGGTTACAAATGAGCAGTTCTTC.

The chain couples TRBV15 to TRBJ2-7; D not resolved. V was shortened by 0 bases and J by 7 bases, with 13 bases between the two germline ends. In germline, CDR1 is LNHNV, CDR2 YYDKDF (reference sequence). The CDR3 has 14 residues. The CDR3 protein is CATSRDRVQKEQYF. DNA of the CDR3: TGTGCCACCAGCAGAGATCGTGTACAAAAGGAGCAGTACTTC.

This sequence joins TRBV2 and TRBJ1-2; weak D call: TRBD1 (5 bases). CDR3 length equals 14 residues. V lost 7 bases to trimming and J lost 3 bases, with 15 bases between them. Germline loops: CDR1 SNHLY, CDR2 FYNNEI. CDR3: CASIPAGGDYGYTF. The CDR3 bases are TGTGCCAGCATCCCGGCCGGGGGTGACTATGGCTACACCTTC. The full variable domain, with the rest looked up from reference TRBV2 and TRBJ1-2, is EPEVTQTPSHQVTQMGQEVILRCVPISNHLYFYWYRQILGQKVEFLVSFYNNEISEKSEIFDDQFSVERPDGSNFTLKIRSTKLEDSAMYFCASIPAGGDYGYTFGSGTRLTVV.

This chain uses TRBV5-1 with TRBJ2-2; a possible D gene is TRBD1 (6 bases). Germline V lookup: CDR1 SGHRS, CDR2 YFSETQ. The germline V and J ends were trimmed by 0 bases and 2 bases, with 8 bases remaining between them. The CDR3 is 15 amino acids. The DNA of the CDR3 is TGCGCCAGCAGCTTGGGGACAGCAAACACCGGGGAGCTGTTTTTT. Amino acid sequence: CASSLGTANTGELFF. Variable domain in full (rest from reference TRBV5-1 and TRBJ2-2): KAGVTQTPRYLIKTRGQQVTLSCSPISGHRSVSWYQQTPGQGLQFLFEYFSETQRNKGNFPGRFSGRQFSNSRSEMNVSTLELGDSALYLCASSLGTANTGELFFGEGSRLTVL.

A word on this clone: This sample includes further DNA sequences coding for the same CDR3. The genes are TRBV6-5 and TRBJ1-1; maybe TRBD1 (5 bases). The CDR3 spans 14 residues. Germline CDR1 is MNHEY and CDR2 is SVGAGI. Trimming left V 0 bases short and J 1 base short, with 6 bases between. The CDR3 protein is CASSYSRGNTEAFF. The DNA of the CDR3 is TGTGCCAGCAGTTACTCAAGGGGGAACACTGAAGCTTTCTTT.

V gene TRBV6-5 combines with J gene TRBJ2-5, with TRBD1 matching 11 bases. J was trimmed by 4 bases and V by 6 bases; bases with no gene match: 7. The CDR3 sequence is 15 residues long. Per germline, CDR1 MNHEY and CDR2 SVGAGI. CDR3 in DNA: TGTGCCAGCAGGGCGGGACAGGGGGATTTAGAGACCCAGTACTTC. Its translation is CASRAGQGDLETQYF.

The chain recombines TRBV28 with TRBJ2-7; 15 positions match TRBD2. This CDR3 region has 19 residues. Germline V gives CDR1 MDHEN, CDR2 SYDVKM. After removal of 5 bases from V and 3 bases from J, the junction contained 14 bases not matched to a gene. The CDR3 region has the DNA TGTGCCAGCAGTCCTGGGACTAGCGGGAGGCCCTTCCTCCTCTACGAGCAGTACTTC. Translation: CASSPGTSGRPFLLYEQYF.

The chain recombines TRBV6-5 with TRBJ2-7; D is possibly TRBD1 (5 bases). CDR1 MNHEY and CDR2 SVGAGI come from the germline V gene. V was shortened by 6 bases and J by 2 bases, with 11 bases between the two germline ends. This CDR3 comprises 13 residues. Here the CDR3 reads CASRLQATYEQYF. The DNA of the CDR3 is TGTGCCAGCAGGCTACAGGCAACCTACGAGCAGTACTTC.

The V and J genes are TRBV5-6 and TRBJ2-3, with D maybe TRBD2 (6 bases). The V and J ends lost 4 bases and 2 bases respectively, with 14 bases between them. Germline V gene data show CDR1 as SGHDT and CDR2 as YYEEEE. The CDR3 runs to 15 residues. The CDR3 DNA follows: TGTGCCAGCAGCACGCCGCCGGGACTCACAGATACGCAGTATTTT. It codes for CASSTPPGLTDTQYF.

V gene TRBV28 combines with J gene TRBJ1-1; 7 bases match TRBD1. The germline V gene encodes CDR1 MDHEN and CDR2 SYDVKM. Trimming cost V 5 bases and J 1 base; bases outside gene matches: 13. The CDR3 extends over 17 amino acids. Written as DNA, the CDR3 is TGTGCCAGCAGTCCCCCGGGACAGATAACACGGAACACTGAAGCTTTCTTT. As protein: CASSPPGQITRNTEAFF.

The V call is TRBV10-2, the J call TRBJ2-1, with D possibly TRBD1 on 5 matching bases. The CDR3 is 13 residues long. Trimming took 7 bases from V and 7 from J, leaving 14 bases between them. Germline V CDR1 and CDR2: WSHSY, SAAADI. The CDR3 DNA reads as TGCGCCAGCAAATCCCAGGGTATTAATGAGCAGTTCTTC. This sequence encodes CASKSQGINEQFF.

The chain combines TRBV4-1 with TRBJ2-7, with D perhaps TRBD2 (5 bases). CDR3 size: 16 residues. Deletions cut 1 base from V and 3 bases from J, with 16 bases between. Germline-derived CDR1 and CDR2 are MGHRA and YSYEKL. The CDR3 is CASSQGVTGLVYEQYF. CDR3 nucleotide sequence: TGCGCCAGCAGCCAAGGGGTAACGGGGTTGGTCTACGAGCAGTACTTC.

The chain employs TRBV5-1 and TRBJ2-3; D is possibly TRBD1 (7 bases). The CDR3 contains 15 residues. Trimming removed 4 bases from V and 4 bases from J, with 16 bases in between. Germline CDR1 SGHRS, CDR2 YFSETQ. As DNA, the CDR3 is TGCGCCAGCAGCCCGGGGGCAGGGGGTCCAGATACGCAGTATTTT. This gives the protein CASSPGAGGPDTQYF.

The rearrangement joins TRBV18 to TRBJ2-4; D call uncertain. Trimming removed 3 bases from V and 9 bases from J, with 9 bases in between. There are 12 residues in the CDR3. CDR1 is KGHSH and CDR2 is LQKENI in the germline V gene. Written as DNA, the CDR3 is TGTGCCAGCTCACCCGCTTCAGGCATTCAGTACTTC. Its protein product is CASSPASGIQYF.

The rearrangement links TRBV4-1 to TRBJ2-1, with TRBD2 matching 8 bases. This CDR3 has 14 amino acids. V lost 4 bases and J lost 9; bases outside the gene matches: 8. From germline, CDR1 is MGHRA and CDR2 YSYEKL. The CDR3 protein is CASSLIKAGGEQFF. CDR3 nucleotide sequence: TGCGCCAGCAGCCTTATCAAGGCGGGGGGTGAGCAGTTCTTC.

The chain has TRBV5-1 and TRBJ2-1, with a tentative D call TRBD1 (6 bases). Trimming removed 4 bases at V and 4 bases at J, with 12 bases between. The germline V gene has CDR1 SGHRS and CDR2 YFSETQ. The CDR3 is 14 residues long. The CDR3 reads CASSVGQLYNEQFF. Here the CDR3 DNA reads TGCGCCAGCAGCGTTGGACAGCTTTACAATGAGCAGTTCTTC.

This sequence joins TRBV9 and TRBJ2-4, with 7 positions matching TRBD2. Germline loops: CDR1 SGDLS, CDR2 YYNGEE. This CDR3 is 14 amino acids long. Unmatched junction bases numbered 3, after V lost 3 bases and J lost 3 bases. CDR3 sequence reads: CASSGGGDKNIQYF. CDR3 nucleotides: TGTGCCAGCAGCGGTGGGGGGGACAAAAACATTCAGTACTTC. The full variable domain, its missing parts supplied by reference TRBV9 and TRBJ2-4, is DSGVTQTPKHLITATGQRVTLRCSPRSGDLSVYWYQQSLDQGLQFLIQYYNGEERAKGNILERFSAQQFPDLHSELNLSSLELGDSALYFCASSGGGDKNIQYFGAGTRLSVL.

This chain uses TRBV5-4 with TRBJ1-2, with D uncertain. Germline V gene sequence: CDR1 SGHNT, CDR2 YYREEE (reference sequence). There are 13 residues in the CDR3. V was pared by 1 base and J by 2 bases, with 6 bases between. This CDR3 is CASSLPGNYGYTF. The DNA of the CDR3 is TGTGCCAGCAGCTTGCCCGGGAACTATGGCTACACCTTC.

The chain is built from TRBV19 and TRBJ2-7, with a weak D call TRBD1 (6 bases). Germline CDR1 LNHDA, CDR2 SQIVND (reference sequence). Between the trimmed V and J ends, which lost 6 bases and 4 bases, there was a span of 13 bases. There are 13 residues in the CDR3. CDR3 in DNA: TGTGCCAGTAGACCCACAGGGCAGTACGAGCAGTACTTC. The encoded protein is CASRPTGQYEQYF.

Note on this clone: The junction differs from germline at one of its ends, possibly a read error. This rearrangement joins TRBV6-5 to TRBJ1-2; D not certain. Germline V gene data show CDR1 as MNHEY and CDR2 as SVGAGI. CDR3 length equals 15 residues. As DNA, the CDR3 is TGTGCCGGCAGTTACTATGCGGGGTCCAACTATGGCTACACCTTC. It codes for CAGSYYAGSNYGYTF.

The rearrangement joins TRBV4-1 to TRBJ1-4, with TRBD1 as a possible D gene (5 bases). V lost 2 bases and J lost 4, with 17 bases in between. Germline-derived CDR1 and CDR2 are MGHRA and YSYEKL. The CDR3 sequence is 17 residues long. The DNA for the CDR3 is TGCGCCAGCAGCCAAAGTAGGGGACGGACTAATAATGAAAAACTGTTTTTT. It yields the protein CASSQSRGRTNNEKLFF.

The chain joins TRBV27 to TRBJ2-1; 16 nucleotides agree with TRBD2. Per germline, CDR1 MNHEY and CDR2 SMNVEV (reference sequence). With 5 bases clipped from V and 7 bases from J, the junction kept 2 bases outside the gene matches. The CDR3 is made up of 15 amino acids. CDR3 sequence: CASSPGLAGGNEQFF. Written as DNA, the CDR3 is TGTGCCAGCAGTCCGGGACTAGCGGGAGGGAATGAGCAGTTCTTC.

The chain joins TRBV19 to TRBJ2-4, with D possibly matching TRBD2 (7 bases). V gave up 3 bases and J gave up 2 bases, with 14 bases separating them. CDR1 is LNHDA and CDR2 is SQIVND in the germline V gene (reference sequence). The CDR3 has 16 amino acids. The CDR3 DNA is TGTGCCAGTAGTATCGGTGAGGGGGGGCCCAAAAACATTCAGTACTTC. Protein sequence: CASSIGEGGPKNIQYF.

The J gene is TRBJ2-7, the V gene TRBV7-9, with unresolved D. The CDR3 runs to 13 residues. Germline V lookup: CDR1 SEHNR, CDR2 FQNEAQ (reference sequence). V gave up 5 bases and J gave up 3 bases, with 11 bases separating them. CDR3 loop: CASSDRLHYEQYF. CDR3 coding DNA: TGTGCCAGCAGCGACCGACTTCACTACGAGCAGTACTTC.